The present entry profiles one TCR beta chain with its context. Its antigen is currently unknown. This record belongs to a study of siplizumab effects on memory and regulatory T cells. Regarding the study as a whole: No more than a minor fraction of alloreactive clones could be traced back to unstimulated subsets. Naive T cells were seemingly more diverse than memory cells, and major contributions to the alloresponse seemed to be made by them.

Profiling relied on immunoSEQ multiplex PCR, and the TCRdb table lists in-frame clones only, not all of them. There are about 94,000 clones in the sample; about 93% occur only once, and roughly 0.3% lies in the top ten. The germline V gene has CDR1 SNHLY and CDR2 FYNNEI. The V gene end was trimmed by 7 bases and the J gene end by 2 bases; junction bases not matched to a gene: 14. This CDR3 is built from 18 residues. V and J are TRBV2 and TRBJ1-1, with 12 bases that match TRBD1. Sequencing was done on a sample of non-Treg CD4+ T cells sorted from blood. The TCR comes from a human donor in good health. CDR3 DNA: TGTGCCAGCACCCCCGCCCCCGGGACAGGGGGCCGCAACACTGAAGCTTTCTTT. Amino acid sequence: CASTPAPGTGGRNTEAFF.